A selection of T cell receptor beta chains follows, all from one sample in a study of brain T cells in children with intractable seizures. Measured with immunoSEQ multiplex PCR; TCRdb has only the in-frame clones, and not every one. The sample shows under 400,000 clones, about 93% of them seen only once. The specimen was peripheral blood, collected 5 to 6 months after surgery. The receptors derive from a boy under two years old with tuberous sclerosis and intractable seizures. The CDR3 runs from the conserved cysteine through the conserved F or W. The order of the fields is V gene, J gene, CDR3 protein.

>TRBV2|TRBJ1-6
CASTETGRGSPLHF
>TRBV11-2|TRBJ2-2
CASKQGTTGELFF
>TRBV2|TRBJ1-2
CASSDRGGQGYYGYTF
>TRBV11-2|TRBJ1-1
CASSLQAGNTEAFF
>TRBV12-3/TRBV12-4|TRBJ2-3
CASTSLTPDTQYF
>TRBV2|TRBJ2-1
CASRTGTSEAANEQFF
>TRBV7-9|TRBJ2-5
CASSLAGLAGVWGQETQYF
>TRBV30|TRBJ2-1
CAWSEGRSVNEQFF
>TRBV3-1/TRBV3-2|TRBJ1-5
CASSLGTGGNQPQHF
>TRBV27|TRBJ2-5
CASSLRGQETQYF
>TRBV11-3|TRBJ2-1
CASSFISLGDYNEQFF
>TRBV7-9|TRBJ2-7
CASSLANFRDRAYEQYF
>TRBV6-5|TRBJ1-2
CASSSLGWDYGYTF
>TRBV5-8|TRBJ1-3
CASRGQGKNTIYF
>TRBV20-1|TRBJ1-1
CSASGGRNTEAFF
>TRBV11-1|TRBJ1-1
CASSRTGGRTEAFF
>TRBV6-5|TRBJ1-3
CASSPLGGGNTIYF
>TRBV5-4|TRBJ1-1
CASSPDSNTEAFF
>TRBV5-8|TRBJ1-1
CASSFTGTEAFF
>TRBV2|TRBJ1-1
CASSEAKGEAFF
>TRBV24-1|TRBJ2-3
CATSDSTSGIGPDTQYF
>TRBV4-1|TRBJ2-5
CASSQEQGSSDGETQYF
>TRBV6-5|TRBJ2-1
CASSYQDLGEQFF
>TRBV28|TRBJ1-1
CASRYGDSEAFF
>TRBV5-5|TRBJ2-5
CASSLANEAGDLETQYF
>TRBV30|TRBJ1-5
CAWNVRYDQPQHF
>TRBV3-1/TRBV3-2|TRBJ2-7
CASSQFVGVEQYF
>TRBV7-2|TRBJ2-3
CASSRRAGGSGTQYF
>TRBV18|TRBJ1-3
CASSPFDSSGNTIYF
>TRBV6-2/TRBV6-3|TRBJ2-5
CASSYQSPGPTEETQYF
>TRBV7-2|TRBJ2-7
CASSLVGTGGSHYEQYF
>TRBV2|TRBJ1-2
CASRPGTNYGYTF
>TRBV4-2|TRBJ2-5
CASSQDSLAAGRGVETQYF
>TRBV7-2|TRBJ2-7
CASSLGSGITPYEQYF
>TRBV9|TRBJ1-6
CASSAGQGDSPLHF
>TRBV24-1|TRBJ2-2
CATSDAPWGSNTGELFF
>TRBV10-3|TRBJ1-2
CAIGRVYGYTF
>TRBV5-8|TRBJ2-7
CASSSLSGPGGRVSYEQYF
>TRBV14|TRBJ2-5
CASSTVQNQETQYF
>TRBV11-2|TRBJ2-5
CASSLVPAGPQETQYF